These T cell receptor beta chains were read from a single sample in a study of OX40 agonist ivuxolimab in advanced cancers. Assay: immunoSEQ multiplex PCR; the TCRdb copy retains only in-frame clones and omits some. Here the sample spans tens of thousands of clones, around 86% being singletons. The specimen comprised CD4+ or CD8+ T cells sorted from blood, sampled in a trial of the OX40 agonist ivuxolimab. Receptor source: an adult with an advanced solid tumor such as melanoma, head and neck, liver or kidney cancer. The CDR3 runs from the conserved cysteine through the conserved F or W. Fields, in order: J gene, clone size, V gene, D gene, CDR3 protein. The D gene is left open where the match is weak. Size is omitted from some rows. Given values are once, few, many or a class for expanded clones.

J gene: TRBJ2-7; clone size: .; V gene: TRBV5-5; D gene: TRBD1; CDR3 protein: CASSPTGENEQYF
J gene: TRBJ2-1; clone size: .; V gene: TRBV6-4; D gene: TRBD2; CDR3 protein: CASSLTSGGPNEQFF
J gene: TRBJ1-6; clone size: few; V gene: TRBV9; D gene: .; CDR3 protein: CASSSPSPGSPLHF
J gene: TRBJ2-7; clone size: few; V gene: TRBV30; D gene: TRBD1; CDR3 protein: CAWSARRTGGEQYF
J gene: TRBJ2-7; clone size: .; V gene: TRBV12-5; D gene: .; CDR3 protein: CASGLNRMPGSNFSYEQYF
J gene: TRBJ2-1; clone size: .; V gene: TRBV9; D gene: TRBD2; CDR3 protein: CASSNLAGGGRVEQFF
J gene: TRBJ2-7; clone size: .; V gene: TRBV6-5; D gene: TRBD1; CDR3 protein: CASSYSDRLPYEQYF
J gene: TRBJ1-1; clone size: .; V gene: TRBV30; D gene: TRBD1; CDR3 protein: CAWSLPGQGAGEAFF
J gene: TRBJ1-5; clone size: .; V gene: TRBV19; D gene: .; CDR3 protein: CASSIDRAGRQPQHF
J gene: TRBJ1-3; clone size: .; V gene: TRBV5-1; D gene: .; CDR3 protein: CASSLVVGDTIYF
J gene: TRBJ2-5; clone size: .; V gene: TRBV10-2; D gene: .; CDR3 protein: CASSKGPATAQETQYF
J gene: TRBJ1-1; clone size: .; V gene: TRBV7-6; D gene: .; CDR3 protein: CASSSFRGNTEAFF
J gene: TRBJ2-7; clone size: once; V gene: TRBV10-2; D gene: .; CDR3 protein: CASSPTRGASYEQYF
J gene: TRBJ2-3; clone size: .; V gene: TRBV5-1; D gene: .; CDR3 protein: CASSLGPRGTDTQYF
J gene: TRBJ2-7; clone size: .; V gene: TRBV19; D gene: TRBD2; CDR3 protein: CASSMGTSGYEQYF
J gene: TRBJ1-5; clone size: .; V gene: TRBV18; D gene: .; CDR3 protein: CASSLSRTDQPQHF
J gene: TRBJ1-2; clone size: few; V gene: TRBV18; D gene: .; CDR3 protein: CASSPSWDGRTGYTF
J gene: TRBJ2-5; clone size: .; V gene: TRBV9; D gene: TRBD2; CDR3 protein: CASSVGAGVGETQYF
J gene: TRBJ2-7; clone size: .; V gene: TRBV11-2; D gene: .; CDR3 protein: CASSLPRQSSEQYF
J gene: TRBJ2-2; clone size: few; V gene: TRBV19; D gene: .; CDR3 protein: CASGKAVGATGELFF
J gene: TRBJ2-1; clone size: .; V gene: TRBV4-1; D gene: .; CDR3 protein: CASSQPSGSGYNEQFF